A few counts support the clone carrying this TCR beta chain. This entry is derived from a study of identical twins. A universal primer site was created by template switching, with the cDNA bearing unique molecular identifiers. Via MiXCR, TCRdb re-called the 5' RACE reads, giving one row per CDR3 protein. Of 700,000 to 950,000 distinct CDR3 sequences in the sample, around an eighth were seen once. The CDR3 has 15 residues. CDR1 is SGHVS, CDR2 FNYEAQ, per germline. J gave up 13 bases and V 5 bases, and 20 bases lay outside the gene matches. These data were also filed under a second study, of yellow fever vaccine responses in identical twins. That report adds: Twins reportedly mounted vaccine T cell responses that seemed partly convergent, partly personalized.

J is TRBJ2-7 and V is TRBV7-6; the match to TRBD2 covers 7 bases. Sequenced sample: PBMCs. This TCR came from a woman in her late teens or twenties in good health. The CDR3 DNA sequence: TGTGCCAGCAGCCCCGGGGGAGGGCAGGGCTACGAGGAATACTTC. Encoded protein: CASSPGGGQGYEEYF.